Each of the 15 T cell receptor beta chains below was sequenced from the same sample in a study of shared clonotypes between healthy human individuals (dated by TCRdb to the early 2020s). For the CD8 naive samples, CD45RO-negative cells were positively selected for CCR7, yielding a CD45RA+CCR7+ population from which TemRA cells were excluded. The library relied on the immunoSEQ multiplex PCR assay. TCRdb mirrors the immuneACCESS table, restricted to in-frame sequences. Some clones are absent from its copies; in checked studies, under half trace to an unresolved V gene, and the reason for the others is unknown. In this sample the table shows 1.5 million to 2.5 million clones, roughly 94% of which occur a single time. Under 1.5% of the sample is in the top ten clones. Sequencing was carried out using naive CD8+ T cells sorted from blood. What the cell subset or site label conveys for this sample: CD45RA+CCR7+. These receptors originate from a man younger than 30 in good health.

This clone was detected only once. The gene calls are TRBV6-5 and TRBJ2-5, with 9 bases lining up with TRBD2. Trimming at V came to 6 bases and at J to 5 bases, leaving 4 bases not matched to a gene. CDR1 MNHEY and CDR2 SVGAGI come from the germline V gene. This CDR3 has 13 residues. The CDR3 DNA follows: TGTGCCAGCAGGATAGCGGGAGATGAGACCCAGTACTTC. Its translation is CASRIAGDETQYF.

This clone was picked up a small number of times. V usage is TRBV10-1 and J usage is TRBJ2-7, with a possible D match to TRBD1 (6 bases). Trimming removed 10 bases from V and 5 bases from J, with 21 bases in between. CDR1 WNHNN and CDR2 SYGVQD come from the germline V gene (reference sequence). This CDR3 has 14 residues. CDR3 region: CATPQGRRYNEQYF. The CDR3 DNA reads TGCGCCACCCCACAGGGTAGGAGGTATAACGAGCAGTACTTC.

This chain links TRBV7-9 with TRBJ2-5; D is ambiguous. Trimming took off 4 bases at V and 3 bases at J, with 3 bases between the two ends. The CDR3 is 11 amino acids. CDR1 and CDR2 from the germline V gene are SEHNR and FQNEAQ (reference sequence). CDR3 sequence: CASSSKETQYF. The CDR3 DNA reads as TGTGCCAGCAGCTCAAAAGAGACCCAGTACTTC.

J is TRBJ2-7 and V is TRBV30, with no clear D. CDR1 is GTSNPN, CDR2 SVGIG, per germline (reference sequence). V lost 6 bases to trimming and J lost 1 base, with 13 bases between them. CDR3 length: 13 amino acids. The CDR3 nucleotides read TGTGCCTGTCTTTCCATCGGTTCCTACGAGCAGTACTTC. Protein product: CACLSIGSYEQYF.

This clone was counted once. This chain uses TRBV27 with TRBJ2-7, with D unresolved. Trimming removed 2 bases at V and 3 bases at J, with 11 bases between. Germline CDR1 is MNHEY and CDR2 is SMNVEV (reference sequence). CDR3 length equals 14 residues. CDR3 DNA sequence: TGTGCCAGCAGTTTAATAGGGCAAGGCTACGAGCAGTACTTC. It yields the protein CASSLIGQGYEQYF.

The chain is built from TRBV18 and TRBJ1-3, with 7 bases identical to TRBD1. The CDR3 runs to 16 residues. V was pared by 2 bases and J by 3 bases, with 7 bases of the junction left unmatched. Germline V gene lookup returns CDR1 KGHSH and CDR2 LQKENI. The CDR3 DNA reads TGTGCCAGCTCACCAAAGTTTACAGGGGATGGAAACACCATATATTTT. Translation: CASSPKFTGDGNTIYF.

The V and J genes are TRBV10-3 and TRBJ1-1; tentative D call: TRBD1 (5 bases). Germline-derived CDR1 and CDR2 are ENHRY and SYGVKD. The CDR3 loop spans 17 amino acids. V dropped 2 bases and J dropped 3 bases, with 19 bases sitting between them. The DNA of the CDR3 is TGTGCCATCAGTGAGGGCCCAGGGCTAGAGTTGGACACTGAAGCTTTCTTT. Translating gives CAISEGPGLELDTEAFF.

This sequence joins TRBV12-5 and TRBJ1-3; no clear D. The CDR3 loop spans 17 amino acids. Trimming pared 0 bases from V and 0 bases from J, leaving 12 bases between. CDR1 is LGHNT and CDR2 is FRNRAP in the germline V gene. Here the CDR3 reads CASGLVPPTGSGNTIYF. CDR3 DNA sequence: TGTGCTAGTGGTTTGGTACCCCCCACCGGCTCTGGAAACACCATATATTTT.

The chain recombines TRBV4-1 with TRBJ2-1, with D unclear. The V gene's germline CDR1 is MGHRA and CDR2 YSYEKL. V was shortened by 5 bases and J by 7 bases, with 6 bases between the two germline ends. This CDR3 region has 11 residues. CDR3 protein: CASSNGNEQFF. CDR3 nucleotides: TGCGCCAGCAGCAACGGTAATGAGCAGTTCTTC.

This clone appeared once. The chain carries TRBV28 and TRBJ1-3; TRBD1 agrees at 8 bases. Per germline, CDR1 MDHEN and CDR2 SYDVKM. V lost 6 bases to trimming and J lost 4 bases; unmatched junction nucleotides: 5. The CDR3 has 14 amino acids. The CDR3 region has the DNA TGTGCCAGCAGGCCCCAGGGGGCGGGAAACACCATATATTTT. Its translation: CASRPQGAGNTIYF. The entire variable domain, with the rest obtained from reference TRBV28 and TRBJ1-3, is as follows: DVKVTQSSRYLVKRTGEKVFLECVQDMDHENMFWYRQDPGLGLRLIYFSYDVKMKEKGDIPEGYSVSREKKERFSLILESASTNQTSMYLCASRPQGAGNTIYFGEGSWLTVV.

This clone showed up just a few times. This chain links TRBV29-1 with TRBJ1-2; unclear D gene. With 3 bases removed from V and 4 bases from J, the gap between germline ends came to 6 bases. This CDR3 has 11 residues. Germline V CDR1 and CDR2: SQVTM, ANQGSEA. The CDR3 here is CSVDGTYGYTF. For the CDR3, the DNA is TGCAGCGTTGATGGCACCTATGGCTACACCTTC.

The chain combines TRBV6-6 with TRBJ2-7; weak D call: TRBD1 (6 bases). This CDR3 comprises 15 residues. Germline V gives CDR1 MNHNY, CDR2 SVGAGI (reference sequence). V was pared by 5 bases and J by 2 bases, with 16 bases between. The DNA of the CDR3 is TGTGCCAGCAGTATGGGGGAAGACAGGACCTACGAGCAGTACTTC. This codes for CASSMGEDRTYEQYF.

This chain uses TRBV10-1 with TRBJ2-3; TRBD2 is a possible D gene (5 bases). The CDR3 runs 15 residues. The germline V gene encodes CDR1 WNHNN and CDR2 SYGVQD (reference sequence). The V end lost 5 bases, the J end lost 5 bases, and 17 bases lay between the germline ends. Here the CDR3 DNA reads TGCGCCAGCAGTAAAGACGGAGGCGAAGGAGATACGCAGTATTTT. This gives the protein CASSKDGGEGDTQYF.

The V call is TRBV6-5, the J call TRBJ1-5, with 9 bases identical to TRBD1. V lost 7 bases to trimming and J lost 11 bases; unmatched junction nucleotides: 9. Germline V gives CDR1 MNHEY, CDR2 SVGAGI. The CDR3 loop spans 13 amino acids. Here the CDR3 DNA reads TGTGCCAGCAAACCGGGACAGGGTTCAGCCCAGCATTTT. Translating gives CASKPGQGSAQHF.

This chain connects TRBV28 to TRBJ2-1, with D perhaps matching TRBD2 (5 bases). This CDR3 is built from 14 residues. V dropped 5 bases and J dropped 5 bases, with 13 bases sitting between them. The germline CDR1 and CDR2 sequences are MDHEN and SYDVKM. The DNA of the CDR3 is TGTGCCAGCAGTATGGCCGGAGGAAACAATGAGCAGTTCTTC. Translating it yields CASSMAGGNNEQFF.